This T cell receptor beta chain is from a study of CD8+CD57+ T cells in acquired aplastic anemia (dated by TCRdb to between 2017 and 2018). Notes on the research overall: DNA extracted from sorted CD4+ and CD8+ cells had a mean of around 3 ug, with a range of roughly 0.18 to 27.4 ug. A CD8+CD57+ expansion meant a frequency higher than the mean frequency seen in healthy subjects. Results and caveats for the whole study, not just this receptor: Twenty-nine CD8+ CDR3 sequences were found to be shared between patients and controls, but these sequences appeared to be highly expressed in patients and within the immunodominant clones of the patients. CD8+ Simpson's diversity did not differ significantly between patients and healthy controls (P=0.060).

Trimming accounts for 4 bases at V and 8 bases at J, while the number of junction bases matched to no gene is 7. According to the germline V gene, CDR1 reads SNHLY and CDR2 reads FYNNEI. CDR3 length: 15 amino acids, cysteine to phenylalanine. This entry keeps only the CDR3 DNA: 45 bases, framed from base 1. This clonotype was seen repeatedly, ten times or more. Its antigen remains undetermined. Base qualities are not recorded, but no much larger clone differs from it by a single base. Patients chosen for sequencing had shown expansion of CD8+CD57+ cells by flow cytometry. Every patient had severe acquired aplastic anemia, diagnosed using the International Study of Aplastic Anemia and Agranulocytosis and Camitta criteria. Patients had received no therapy at the time of blood sampling. The study deep-sequenced TCR repertoires of sorted CD4+ and CD8+ blood T cells from severe aplastic anemia patients and healthy subjects. Patients were enrolled in the USA under clinicaltrials.gov protocols 00001620, 01623167, 00001397, 00071045, 00081523 and 00961064. Ficoll-Paque density gradient centrifugation was used to isolate peripheral blood mononuclear cells. Before DNA extraction, CD4+ and CD8+ T cells were sorted by FACS or by magnetic beads.

Genomic DNA served as template for TCR beta VDJ combination and CDR3 sequence profiling. An Illumina HiSeq 2000 was the platform used for TCR repertoire sequencing. In the original analysis: Repertoire assessment relied on Simpson's diversity index, CDR3 size and DJ length profiles, and TRBV/TRBJ rearrangement plots. The most abundant DNA sequence in the deep sequencing data was taken as the immunodominant clone. CDR3 amino acid sequences were screened for sharing across subjects and compared with published repertoires and the VDJdb database. TCRdb handled the public reads itself, with Q25 trimming in fastp and clone calling in MiXCR, and kept productive beta chains. Each entry merges the rows of one CDR3 protein and shows their most common DNA and genes. The V and J calls and clone size are TCRdb's, not the authors'. This sample holds fewer than 250,000 distinct CDR3 sequences; under 55% were observed only once. Approximately 20% of the sample is taken by the ten largest.

Recombination linked TRBV2 to TRBJ1-4; a stretch of 10 junction bases matches TRBD1. The sequencing sample was made of sorted CD4+, CD8+, or CD8+CD57+ T cells (not recorded which) from PBMCs. The sequence came from a human donor with aplastic anemia. The bases are TGTGCCAGCAGTGGAACGACAGGGGGCGACGAAAAACTGTTTTTT. The translation is CASSGTTGGDEKLFF.